Below are 32 T cell receptor beta chains sequenced from a single sample in a study of T cell changes during pregnancy in multiple sclerosis. Clones were sequenced by immunoSEQ multiplex PCR, and TCRdb holds only the in-frame ones, with some missing. The sample carries 65,000 to 90,000 clones, 91% recorded once. The sample was PBMCs, taken in the first trimester of pregnancy. The source of these receptors is a female donor in good health, serving as a control in a pregnancy study. Some clones in this sample may be carry-over from other donors' samples.

The rearrangement links TRBV27 to TRBJ2-2; weak D call: TRBD1 (8 bases). CDR3 length equals 14 residues. Trimming cost V 7 bases and J 5 bases, with 14 bases left between them. Looked up from germline, CDR1 is MNHEY and CDR2 is SMNVEV (reference sequence). The CDR3 region has the DNA TGTGCCAGCAAGGACAGGGAGGGGACCGGGGAGCTGTTTTTT. Translated, it gives CASKDREGTGELFF.

The chain's CDR3 is CASSERLGRGFYEQYF. CDR3 DNA: TGTGCCAGCAGTGAGCGGTTAGGCAGGGGGTTCTACGAGCAGTACTTC. The V call is TRBV25-1, the J call TRBJ2-7; TRBD1 matches 7 bases. This CDR3 has 16 residues. V gave up 3 bases and J gave up 3 bases; unmatched junction bases: 11. Germline V gene sequence: CDR1 MGHDK, CDR2 SYGVNS.

This chain joins TRBV5-6 and TRBJ1-1; D call uncertain. Germline V gene sequence: CDR1 SGHDT, CDR2 YYEEEE. This CDR3 has 14 residues. The V gene lost 4 bases and the J gene lost 4 bases, with 14 bases spanning the gap. The CDR3 DNA is TGTGCCAGCAGCCATGCTAGGGCGGGCACTGAAGCTTTCTTT. It codes for CASSHARAGTEAFF.

The CDR3 protein is CASSGDPRDRGHEQYF. CDR3 bases: TGTGCCAGCAGTGGAGACCCTCGGGACAGGGGGCATGAGCAGTACTTC. The chain joins TRBV2 to TRBJ2-7; 12 bases fit TRBD1. Germline-derived CDR1 and CDR2 are SNHLY and FYNNEI. The CDR3 is 16 residues long. With 4 bases clipped from V and 7 bases from J, the junction kept 11 bases outside the gene matches.

This sequence joins TRBV7-9 and TRBJ1-1; 9 nucleotides align to TRBD1. J lost 5 bases, V lost 5 bases, and 12 bases had no gene match. CDR1 is SEHNR and CDR2 is FQNEAQ in the germline V gene (reference sequence). There are 16 residues in the CDR3. The CDR3 region has the DNA TGTGCCAGCAGCACGATCCCAGCACAGGGGGCGACTGAAGCTTTCTTT. The encoded protein is CASSTIPAQGATEAFF.

The chain is built from TRBV5-1 and TRBJ1-3, with D uncertain. Trimming left V 2 bases short and J 3 bases short, with 15 bases between. The V gene's germline CDR1 is SGHRS and CDR2 YFSETQ. The CDR3 is made up of 16 amino acids. CDR3 sequence (DNA): TGCGCCAGCAGCTTATCCCCCAGCGCTCTTGGAAACACCATATATTTT. Amino acid sequence: CASSLSPSALGNTIYF.

The chain uses TRBV6-6 and TRBJ1-3; D is undetermined. This CDR3 comprises 15 residues. The V end was cut by 7 bases, the J end by 1 base, with 14 bases between. CDR1 is MNHNY, CDR2 SVGAGI, per germline (reference sequence). In DNA form, the CDR3 reads TGTGCCAGCACACGGCAGGCACAGTCTGGAAACACCATATATTTT. It yields the protein CASTRQAQSGNTIYF.

The chain employs TRBV9 and TRBJ2-2; the match to TRBD2 covers 9 bases. V was pared by 3 bases and J by 7 bases, with 7 bases of the junction left unmatched. Germline loops: CDR1 SGDLS, CDR2 YYNGEE. The CDR3 spans 15 residues. The CDR3 loop reads CASSGREGPSGELFF. As DNA, the CDR3 is TGTGCCAGCAGCGGGCGGGAGGGCCCAAGCGGGGAGCTGTTTTTT. The full variable domain, rest sourced from reference TRBV9 and TRBJ2-2, is DSGVTQTPKHLITATGQRVTLRCSPRSGDLSVYWYQQSLDQGLQFLIQYYNGEERAKGNILERFSAQQFPDLHSELNLSSLELGDSALYFCASSGREGPSGELFFGEGSRLTVL.

The chain joins TRBV28 to TRBJ1-6, with 9 bases fitting TRBD1. Trimming took 6 bases from V and 6 from J; bases not matched to a gene: 9. This CDR3 has 16 residues. Germline CDR1 and CDR2: MDHEN and SYDVKM. The CDR3 sequence: CASSSIEGQGNSPLHF. In DNA, the CDR3 is TGTGCCAGCAGCAGCATCGAGGGACAGGGTAATTCACCCCTCCACTTT. The full variable domain, its missing parts supplied by reference TRBV28 and TRBJ1-6, is DVKVTQSSRYLVKRTGEKVFLECVQDMDHENMFWYRQDPGLGLRLIYFSYDVKMKEKGDIPEGYSVSREKKERFSLILESASTNQTSMYLCASSSIEGQGNSPLHFGNGTRLTVT.

This rearrangement joins TRBV11-2 to TRBJ2-1; 7 bases fit TRBD2. Germline CDR1 is SGHAT and CDR2 is FQNNGV. CDR3 length equals 14 residues. Trimming cost V 5 bases and J 4 bases; bases outside gene matches: 5. The DNA for the CDR3 is TGTGCCAGCAGCCCGGGACTACTGTACAATGAGCAGTTCTTC. This gives the protein CASSPGLLYNEQFF.

This sequence joins TRBV5-4 and TRBJ2-3, with D perhaps TRBD2 (5 bases). V was shortened by 4 bases and J by 10 bases, with 19 bases between the two germline ends. Germline V CDR1 and CDR2: SGHNT, YYREEE (reference sequence). The CDR3 totals 14 residues. CDR3 residues: CASSPDALAPPQYF. In DNA form, the CDR3 reads TGTGCCAGCAGCCCGGACGCCCTAGCCCCCCCGCAGTATTTT.

This chain uses TRBV2 with TRBJ2-7; maybe TRBD1 (6 bases). Trimming stripped 7 bases from V and 3 bases from J, with 13 bases between. Germline lookup yields CDR1 SNHLY and CDR2 FYNNEI. The CDR3 is made up of 13 amino acids. As DNA, the CDR3 is TGTGCCAGCAATCTCCGGGACAACTACGAGCAGTACTTC. This codes for CASNLRDNYEQYF.

V usage is TRBV25-1 and J usage is TRBJ2-5; 11 bases line up with TRBD2. CDR3 length: 16 residues. V lost 1 base and J lost 4; bases outside the gene matches: 5. CDR1 is MGHDK and CDR2 is SYGVNS in the germline V gene. CDR3 bases: TGTGCCAGCAGTGAATTTAGCGGGAGGGCCGGAGAGACCCAGTACTTC. This translates into CASSEFSGRAGETQYF. Drawing the rest from reference TRBV25-1 and TRBJ2-5, the complete variable domain is EADIYQTPRYLVIGTGKKITLECSQTMGHDKMYWYQQDPGMELHLIHYSYGVNSTEKGDLSSESTVSRIRTEHFPLTLESARPSHTSQYLCASSEFSGRAGETQYFGPGTRLLVL.

V gene TRBV4-1 combines with J gene TRBJ2-7; D unclear. The germline V gene has CDR1 MGHRA and CDR2 YSYEKL. This CDR3 contains 15 residues. Trimming shortened V by 3 bases and J by 2 bases, and 14 bases separated the two germline ends. Here the CDR3 reads CASSHGTNGAYEQYF. For the CDR3, the DNA is TGCGCCAGCAGCCACGGAACTAACGGCGCCTACGAGCAGTACTTC.

The chain links TRBV10-3 to TRBJ2-3; maybe TRBD2 (7 bases). This CDR3 has 13 amino acids. In germline, CDR1 is ENHRY, CDR2 SYGVKD. V was shortened by 8 bases and J by 3 bases, with 12 bases between the two germline ends. The CDR3 spells CAISAGATDTQYF. DNA for the CDR3: TGTGCCATCTCGGCGGGGGCGACAGATACGCAGTATTTT.

The J gene is TRBJ1-5, the V gene TRBV4-2; weak D call: TRBD1 (5 bases). Deletions cut 2 bases from V and 1 base from J, with 12 bases between. This CDR3 region has 16 residues. Germline CDR1 reads LGHNA; CDR2 reads YNFKEQ. CDR3 nucleotides: TGTGCCAGCAGCCAAAAACAGACAGAGAGCAATCAGCCCCAGCATTTT. Its translation is CASSQKQTESNQPQHF.

This rearrangement joins TRBV29-1 to TRBJ1-4; D unresolved. Trimming took off 4 bases at V and 8 bases at J, with 11 bases between the two ends. CDR3 length equals 12 residues. Per the germline V gene, CDR1 is SQVTM and CDR2 is ANQGSEA. Here the CDR3 reads CSVGVVREKLFF. The CDR3 bases are TGCAGCGTTGGAGTTGTGAGGGAAAAACTGTTTTTT.

The rearrangement joins TRBV4-2 to TRBJ2-3; 8 bases align to TRBD2. Germline V lookup: CDR1 LGHNA, CDR2 YNFKEQ. CDR3 length equals 16 residues. The V and J ends lost 0 bases and 2 bases, in that order; junction bases with no gene match: 4. CDR3 sequence reads: CASSQEAGGITDTQYF. Here the CDR3 DNA reads TGTGCCAGCAGCCAAGAGGCGGGGGGCATCACAGATACGCAGTATTTT.

The genes are TRBV4-1 and TRBJ2-1; D remains unclear. Germline assignment: CDR1 MGHRA and CDR2 YSYEKL. The CDR3 covers 14 residues. Trimming took off 0 bases at V and 4 bases at J, with 7 bases between the two ends. The CDR3 protein is CASSQDSSYNEQFF. The CDR3 DNA sequence: TGCGCCAGCAGCCAAGATTCGTCTTACAATGAGCAGTTCTTC.

V and J are TRBV2 and TRBJ2-7; 14 bases map to TRBD2. Germline trimming cut 7 bases from V and 1 base from J; bases unmatched to any gene: 9. Germline loops: CDR1 SNHLY, CDR2 FYNNEI. The CDR3 runs to 17 residues. DNA for the CDR3: TGTGCCAGCATCAAAGGACTAGCGGGGGGTAAATCCTACGAGCAGTACTTC. Protein product: CASIKGLAGGKSYEQYF.

The genes are TRBV7-3 and TRBJ1-1; D is unresolved. V shed 0 bases and J shed 0 bases, with 2 bases lying between them. The CDR3 runs 13 residues. CDR1 is SGHTA and CDR2 is FQGTGA in the germline V gene. CDR3 protein: CASSLTMNTEAFF. In DNA form, the CDR3 reads TGTGCCAGCAGCTTAACCATGAACACTGAAGCTTTCTTT.

The rearrangement uses TRBV5-1 and TRBJ2-1, with TRBD1 identical over 7 bases. This CDR3 spans 15 amino acids. CDR1 and CDR2 from the germline V gene are SGHRS and YFSETQ. V shed 0 bases, J shed 6 bases, and the junction held 6 bases outside the gene matches. Here the CDR3 reads CASSLADPGGNEQFF. As DNA, the CDR3 is TGCGCCAGCAGCTTGGCTGACCCAGGGGGCAATGAGCAGTTCTTC.

V is TRBV28 and J is TRBJ1-1, with TRBD1 as a possible D gene (6 bases). The CDR3 length is 14 residues. Germline values: CDR1 MDHEN, CDR2 SYDVKM. V was cut by 6 bases and J by 1 base, with 12 bases left in between. CDR3 loop: CASRRSTGNTEAFF. Written as DNA, the CDR3 is TGTGCCAGCAGGAGATCGACAGGGAACACTGAAGCTTTCTTT. Looking up the rest from reference TRBV28 and TRBJ1-1 gives the full variable domain: DVKVTQSSRYLVKRTGEKVFLECVQDMDHENMFWYRQDPGLGLRLIYFSYDVKMKEKGDIPEGYSVSREKKERFSLILESASTNQTSMYLCASRRSTGNTEAFFGQGTRLTVV.

V usage is TRBV28 and J usage is TRBJ2-7, with 9 bases matching TRBD1. Losses at the gene ends were 3 bases for V and 5 bases for J; bases not matched to a gene: 5. CDR3 length: 14 residues. Looked up from germline, CDR1 is MDHEN and CDR2 is SYDVKM. The CDR3 loop reads CASSFRDRVNEQYF. As DNA, the CDR3 is TGTGCCAGCAGTTTTCGGGACAGGGTCAACGAGCAGTACTTC.

This chain joins TRBV4-2 and TRBJ2-7, with TRBD2 as a possible D gene (6 bases). Trimming removed 0 bases from V and 3 bases from J, with 12 bases in between. Looked up from germline, CDR1 is LGHNA and CDR2 is YNFKEQ. This CDR3 is built from 15 residues. The CDR3 region has the DNA TGTGCCAGCAGCCAAGAAATGAGGGGACTCTACGAGCAGTACTTC. It encodes CASSQEMRGLYEQYF.

This clone showed up just once. This chain connects TRBV2 to TRBJ2-3, with unresolved D. Germline V gene lookup returns CDR1 SNHLY and CDR2 FYNNEI. The CDR3 runs to 14 residues. Trimming took off 3 bases at V and 6 bases at J, with 13 bases between the two ends. This CDR3 is CASSDPSSADTQYF. CDR3 coding DNA: TGTGCCAGCAGTGATCCCTCGTCTGCGGATACGCAGTATTTT. The whole variable domain, filled in from reference TRBV2 and TRBJ2-3, reads EPEVTQTPSHQVTQMGQEVILRCVPISNHLYFYWYRQILGQKVEFLVSFYNNEISEKSEIFDDQFSVERPDGSNFTLKIRSTKLEDSAMYFCASSDPSSADTQYFGPGTRLTVL.

This chain uses TRBV7-2 with TRBJ1-6; the match to TRBD1 covers 10 bases. The germline V gene encodes CDR1 SGHTA and CDR2 FQGNSA. J lost 9 bases, V lost 6 bases, and 11 bases had no gene match. This CDR3 comprises 16 residues. In DNA form, the CDR3 reads TGTGCCAGCAGTGAAACTCCGGGACAGGGGAGTTCACCCCTCCACTTT. This gives the protein CASSETPGQGSSPLHF.

The chain carries TRBV4-1 and TRBJ2-7; 10 nucleotides agree with TRBD2. Germline V gene data show CDR1 as MGHRA and CDR2 as YSYEKL. The CDR3 length is 17 residues. V trimming: 0 bases; J trimming: 2 bases; junction bases outside the gene matches: 7. This chain's CDR3 is CASSQEGRSGRAYEQYF. Here the CDR3 DNA reads TGCGCCAGCAGCCAAGAGGGCCGGAGCGGGAGGGCCTACGAGCAGTACTTC.

In this sample, this clone turned up once. The genes are TRBV27 and TRBJ2-1; 8 bases align to TRBD2. The germline gives CDR1 MNHEY, CDR2 SMNVEV (reference sequence). V dropped 7 bases and J dropped 0; count of bases not matched to a gene: 11. This CDR3 has 17 residues. The DNA for the CDR3 is TGTGCCAGCACCTTAGGGGCGGGGGGAAGCTCCTACAATGAGCAGTTCTTC. Translated, it gives CASTLGAGGSSYNEQFF.

V and J are TRBV28 and TRBJ2-3, with 12 bases aligning to TRBD2. Germline CDR1 reads MDHEN; CDR2 reads SYDVKM. The CDR3 runs 19 residues. V dropped 4 bases and J dropped 4; count of bases not matched to a gene: 15. The CDR3 bases are TGTGCCAGCAGTTCCCGGACAGGGCTAGCGGGGGGGCGGGCAGATACGCAGTATTTT. Protein product: CASSSRTGLAGGRADTQYF.

V gene TRBV19 combines with J gene TRBJ2-3; possible D gene TRBD1, 5 bases. Germline V gives CDR1 LNHDA, CDR2 SQIVND (reference sequence). V dropped 3 bases and J dropped 6 bases, with 13 bases sitting between them. This CDR3 comprises 14 residues. The CDR3 sequence: CASSIPQGSDTQYF. CDR3 coding DNA: TGTGCCAGTAGTATCCCCCAGGGTTCTGATACGCAGTATTTT.

This rearrangement joins TRBV6-1 to TRBJ2-2; 11 bases map to TRBD2. The CDR3 covers 16 residues. The junction had 5 bases not matched to a gene; V was cut back by 8 bases and J by 0 bases. Germline CDR1 and CDR2: MNHNS and SASEGT. CDR3 sequence: CASGGTSGSNTGELFF. Here the CDR3 DNA reads TGTGCCAGCGGTGGGACTAGCGGATCGAACACCGGGGAGCTGTTTTTT.